The rows below give T cell receptor beta chains drawn from one sample of a study of patients and donors after allogeneic stem cell transplantation. TCRdb fed the RT-PCR reads into MiXCR, producing one record per CDR3 protein. The sample lists approximately 170,000 distinct CDR3 sequences, 24% occurring once. The sequencing input was blood, either unsorted or a sorted T cell fraction (not recorded which). The origin of the receptors is a human donor who was either an allogeneic HSCT recipient or a stem cell or donor lymphocyte infusion donor (not recorded which). It is not recorded whose cells these are; they may come from a transplant donor. Both conserved end residues are part of each CDR3. The D gene is left open where the match is weak. Some rows have no size entry. The others give once, few or many, or a class for an expanded clone.

D,V,J,size,CDR3,DNA
-,TRBV19,TRBJ1-1,-,CASSIGVENTEAFF,TGTGCCAGTAGTATTGGGGTAGAGAACACTGAAGCTTTCTTT
TRBD1,TRBV5-1,TRBJ1-2,many,CASSLTGGGYTF,TGCGCCAGCAGCTTAACAGGGGGTGGCTACACCTTC
TRBD2,TRBV7-6,TRBJ2-5,few,CASSLGSSGREETQYF,TGTGCCAGCAGCTTAGGTTCTAGCGGGAGAGAAGAGACCCAGTACTTC
-,TRBV5-1,TRBJ2-6,-,CASSGARAGANVLTF,TGCGCCAGCAGTGGAGCCAGGGCTGGGGCCAACGTCCTGACTTTC
TRBD2,TRBV5-1,TRBJ2-1,-,CASSLALAGSTYNEQFF,TGCGCCAGCAGCTTGGCCCTAGCGGGATCCACCTACAATGAGCAGTTCTTC
-,TRBV15,TRBJ1-2,many,CATSTPRVMSGYTF,TGTGCCACCAGCACGCCAAGGGTGATGAGCGGCTACACCTTC
TRBD2,TRBV12-3/TRBV12-4,TRBJ2-7,few,CASSLGRDEQYF,TGTGCCAGCAGTTTGGGGAGGGACGAGCAGTACTTC
-,TRBV4-3,TRBJ2-1,-,CASSQVLVFHNEQFF,TGCGCCAGCAGCCAAGTATTGGTGTTCCACAATGAGCAGTTCTTC
TRBD2,TRBV19,TRBJ2-5,-,CASSPLSGLAGDGTQYF,TGTGCCAGTAGTCCCCTGTCGGGACTAGCGGGAGATGGGACCCAGTACTTC
TRBD1,TRBV12-3/TRBV12-4,TRBJ1-2,-,CASSGQGKGGYTF,TGTGCCAGCAGCGGACAGGGAAAAGGTGGCTACACCTTC
-,TRBV20-1,TRBJ2-7,-,CSARWREDYEQYF,TGCAGTGCCCGGTGGCGGGAAGATTACGAGCAGTACTTC
TRBD2,TRBV2,TRBJ2-3,-,CASSSTGTSGGPNTDTQYF,TGTGCCAGCAGCTCTACCGGGACTAGCGGGGGACCTAACACAGATACGCAGTATTTT
-,TRBV27,TRBJ1-1,many,CASSWSPQGFGVSDTEAFF,TGTGCCAGCAGTTGGTCCCCACAGGGTTTCGGAGTGTCCGACACTGAAGCTTTCTTT
-,TRBV5-1,TRBJ2-5,-,CASSLVVGVQETQYF,TGCGCCAGCAGCTTGGTTGTTGGAGTACAAGAGACCCAGTACTTC
-,TRBV10-3,TRBJ1-1,few,CAISGGPEAFF,TGTGCCATCAGTGGCGGACCTGAAGCTTTCTTT
TRBD1,TRBV13,TRBJ1-5,-,CASSRAGQETNRGNQPQHF,TGTGCCAGCAGCAGAGCGGGACAGGAGACTAACCGAGGCAATCAGCCCCAGCATTTT
-,TRBV10-3,TRBJ1-6,-,CAIRGEHSLHF,TGTGCCATCAGAGGGGAGCATTCCCTCCACTTT
-,TRBV12-3/TRBV12-4,TRBJ2-5,few,CASSLGPRRVETQYF,TGTGCCAGCAGTTTAGGGCCCCGGAGGGTTGAGACCCAGTACTTC
TRBD1,TRBV12-3/TRBV12-4,TRBJ2-7,-,CASSTDRAFDEQYF,TGTGCCAGCAGTACTGACAGGGCTTTCGACGAGCAGTACTTC
-,TRBV4-1,TRBJ1-3,many,CASSLEPWGNTIYF,TGCGCCAGCAGCCTGGAGCCATGGGGAAACACCATATATTTT
TRBD1,TRBV6-5,TRBJ1-3,-,CASSQYRTGGNTIYF,TGTGCCAGCAGTCAATACCGGACAGGGGGAAACACCATATATTTT
-,TRBV12-3/TRBV12-4,TRBJ2-2,few,CASSWAVVGAGELFF,TGTGCCAGCAGTTGGGCCGTTGTGGGGGCCGGGGAGCTGTTTTTT
TRBD1,TRBV4-3,TRBJ1-2,few,CASSQVGGEGARSQSGYTF,TGCGCCAGCAGCCAAGTAGGAGGAGAGGGGGCGCGATCTCAATCTGGCTACACCTTC
-,TRBV12-3/TRBV12-4,TRBJ1-2,many,CASSFLLNYGYTF,TGTGCCAGCAGTTTCCTCCTTAACTATGGCTACACCTTC
-,TRBV25-1,TRBJ2-1,-,CASTSFNEQFF,TGTGCCAGTACTAGCTTTAATGAGCAGTTCTTC
-,TRBV20-1,TRBJ2-1,few,CSARVVWEKSYNEQFF,TGCAGTGCTAGGGTCGTTTGGGAGAAAAGCTACAATGAGCAGTTCTTC
-,TRBV6-5,TRBJ1-2,few,CASSYGGANYGYTF,TGTGCCAGCAGTTACGGCGGAGCTAACTATGGCTACACCTTC
-,TRBV6-5,TRBJ1-2,-,CASSYSGGSDGYTF,TGTGCCAGCAGTTACTCCGGGGGTTCGGATGGCTACACCTTC